Each of the 10 T cell receptor beta chains below was sequenced from the same sample in a study of T cell responses to AZD1222 COVID-19 vaccine. Here immunoSEQ multiplex PCR was the method, and the copy in TCRdb shows in-frame clones only, minus some. Among approximately 120,000 clones listed, about 87% were seen once. The specimen comprised peripheral blood, sampled on day 0 of AZD1222 vaccination. The source of these receptors is an adult in good health.

The rearrangement joins TRBV7-2 to TRBJ2-1; 7 bases fit TRBD2. Germline CDR1 is SGHTA and CDR2 is FQGNSA. V was pared by 2 bases and J by 12 bases, with 10 bases of the junction left unmatched. CDR3 length: 14 residues. CDR3 in amino acids: CASSLWSSGGLQFF. Written as DNA, the CDR3 is TGTGCCAGCAGCTTATGGTCTAGCGGAGGCCTGCAGTTCTTC. The whole variable domain, filled in from reference TRBV7-2 and TRBJ2-1, reads GAGVSQSPSNKVTEKGKDVELRCDPISGHTALYWYRQSLGQGLEFLIYFQGNSAPDKSGLPSDRFSAERTGGSVSTLTIQRTQQEDSAVYLCASSLWSSGGLQFFGPGTRLTVL.

The genes are TRBV6-5 and TRBJ2-7; D gene ambiguous. Germline V gene data show CDR1 as MNHEY and CDR2 as SVGAGI. This CDR3 comprises 13 residues. The germline V and J ends were trimmed by 0 bases and 1 base, with 4 bases remaining between them. The CDR3, as DNA: TGTGCCAGCAGTTACTCGGGATCCTACGAGCAGTACTTC. Its protein product is CASSYSGSYEQYF.

The rearrangement uses TRBV9 and TRBJ2-1; possible D gene TRBD1, 6 bases. Per germline, CDR1 SGDLS and CDR2 YYNGEE. The CDR3 is made up of 19 amino acids. V lost 0 bases and J 0 bases, leaving 19 bases between the germline ends. The CDR3 region has the DNA TGTGCCAGCAGCGTAGGGGCAACGGGCACAGGGAGCTCCTACAATGAGCAGTTCTTC. Residues: CASSVGATGTGSSYNEQFF.

This chain joins TRBV6-5 and TRBJ1-5; no clear D. CDR3 length: 14 residues. Germline CDR1 and CDR2: MNHEY and SVGAGI. The V gene lost 8 bases and the J gene lost 6 bases, with 17 bases spanning the gap. CDR3 DNA: TGTGCCAGCGCCCAGTCTTTGGGGAGTCAGCCCCAGCATTTT. Its translation is CASAQSLGSQPQHF.

The J gene is TRBJ2-7, the V gene TRBV7-2, with D tentatively TRBD1 (7 bases). Germline lookup yields CDR1 SGHTA and CDR2 FQGNSA. The CDR3 loop spans 12 amino acids. The germline V and J ends were trimmed by 5 bases and 8 bases, with 13 bases remaining between them. The CDR3 coding sequence is TGTGCCAGCAGCCCAGGGGGGTTTAAGCAGTACTTC. Protein sequence: CASSPGGFKQYF.

This sequence joins TRBV5-1 and TRBJ2-1; 14 bases are shared with TRBD2. V was clipped by 5 bases and J by 7 bases; unmatched bases: 2. The CDR3 is 14 residues long. The germline V gene encodes CDR1 SGHRS and CDR2 YFSETQ. Written as DNA, the CDR3 is TGCGCCAGCAGGAGACTAGCGGGGGGGAATGAGCAGTTCTTC. Encoded protein: CASRRLAGGNEQFF.

CDR3 DNA sequence: TGTGCGATTAGTCCGACCCCAGCGAGGGACACCGGGGAGCTGTTTTTT. As protein: CAISPTPARDTGELFF. The chain combines TRBV5-4 with TRBJ2-2, with D possibly TRBD2 on 5 matching bases. Germline CDR1 and CDR2: SGHNT and YYREEE (reference sequence). This CDR3 contains 16 residues.

The chain is built from TRBV6-2 or TRBV6-3 and TRBJ2-7; no clear D gene. Trimming stripped 6 bases from V and 6 bases from J, with 12 bases between. This CDR3 region has 12 residues. Germline V gene sequence: CDR1 MNHEY, CDR2 SVGEGT. The CDR3 coding sequence is TGTGCCAGCAGCCCCGGTAGACTCGAGCAGTACTTC. Translating gives CASSPGRLEQYF.

The rearrangement links TRBV19 to TRBJ2-1, with TRBD2 matching over 7 bases. The CDR3 sequence is 15 residues long. CDR1 and CDR2 from the germline V gene are LNHDA and SQIVND (reference sequence). V dropped 3 bases and J dropped 8; count of bases not matched to a gene: 10. CDR3 loop: CASSISRGRVYEQFF. In DNA, the CDR3 is TGTGCCAGTAGTATCTCGCGCGGGAGAGTCTATGAGCAGTTCTTC.

In this sample, this clone turned up once. At one of its ends the junction is not consistent with the germline gene, which may arise from a read error. The chain couples TRBV11-2 to TRBJ2-1; TRBD1 is a possible D gene (5 bases). Looked up from germline, CDR1 is SGHAT and CDR2 is FQNNGV. CDR3 size: 12 residues. The CDR3 sequence is CASTLSRGEQFF. CDR3 bases: TGTGCCAGCACCTTATCTAGGGGTGAGCAGTTCTTC.